This is a list of T cell receptor beta chains from one sample in a study of cytomegalovirus exposure and HLA in healthy donors. Profiling relied on immunoSEQ multiplex PCR, and the TCRdb table lists in-frame clones only, not all of them. Seen here are about 95,000 clones, around four fifths observed once, and the top ten hold 4.5% to 6%. Sequenced input: PBMCs. These receptors all stem from a woman aged 40 to 55 in good health and CMV-seronegative. Both conserved end residues are part of each CDR3. D genes are given only for firm matches. Clone sizes are given selectively: once, few, many, or a class where the clone is expanded.

j_call	d_call	v_call	clone_size	cdr3_nt	cdr3_aa
TRBJ1-1	.	TRBV9	once	TGTGCCAGCAGCGTAGGGACAATCAACACTGAAGCTTTCTTT	CASSVGTINTEAFF
TRBJ2-1	.	TRBV7-3	.	TGTGCCAGCAGCTTAGCGGGGTCGTACAATGAGCAGTTCTTC	CASSLAGSYNEQFF
TRBJ2-7	.	TRBV14	few	TGTGCCAGCAGCCAAGTACAGATCTACGAGCAGTACTTC	CASSQVQIYEQYF
TRBJ1-1	.	TRBV7-9	few	TGTGCCAGCAGCTTTCCAGGAAGTAGAGCTTTCTTT	CASSFPGSRAFF
TRBJ2-1	.	TRBV5-1	.	TGCGCCAGCAGCTTGGAAACTAGCCTCTCCTACAATGAGCAGTTCTTC	CASSLETSLSYNEQFF
TRBJ1-1	TRBD1	TRBV14	.	TGTGCCAGCAGCCAAGTTGTCGGACAGGGTATCCAGAACACTGAAGCTTTCTTT	CASSQVVGQGIQNTEAFF
TRBJ2-2	.	TRBV2	.	TGTGCCAGCAGTGAAACAGCTACCTATATCGGGGAGCTGTTTTTT	CASSETATYIGELFF
TRBJ1-1	.	TRBV7-9	.	TGTGCCAGCAGTAACAGGGAGAACACTGAAGCTTTCTTT	CASSNRENTEAFF
TRBJ2-7	.	TRBV6-6	.	TGTGCCAGCAGTTACTCGTTCCGGGGGAGGACCTACGAGCAGTACTTC	CASSYSFRGRTYEQYF
TRBJ2-7	TRBD1	TRBV7-9	.	TGTGCCAGCAACACAGGGGGGAGCTCCTACGAGCAGTACTTC	CASNTGGSSYEQYF
TRBJ2-1	TRBD2	TRBV4-2	.	TGTGCCAGCAGCCCGACCCTGGGACTAGCGGCCCCCTACAATGAGCAGTTCTTC	CASSPTLGLAAPYNEQFF
TRBJ2-1	TRBD2	TRBV4-3	few	TGCGCCAGCAGCCAAGGGACTAGCGGGGGTCATGAGCAGTTCTTC	CASSQGTSGGHEQFF
TRBJ2-7	.	TRBV4-2	.	TGTGCCAGCAGCCAAGCCGAGGGATTTAGCGCCTCCTACGAGCAGTACTTC	CASSQAEGFSASYEQYF
TRBJ1-2	.	TRBV5-6	.	TGTGCCAGCAGCTTGGACAGGTCTAGAGGCTACACCTTC	CASSLDRSRGYTF
TRBJ1-3	.	TRBV7-9	.	TGTGCCAGCAGCTTGGACGGGAGCTCTGGAAACACCATATATTTT	CASSLDGSSGNTIYF
TRBJ1-1	.	TRBV28	once	TGTGCCAGCAGCCAAATTTCCTGGGGAGGCGTCACTGAAGCTTTCTTT	CASSQISWGGVTEAFF
TRBJ2-3	.	TRBV4-2	.	TGTGCCAGCAGCCAAGAGGCATTTAGCACAGATACGCAGTATTTT	CASSQEAFSTDTQYF
TRBJ1-2	.	TRBV20-1	.	TGCAGTGCTACAGGGCTCTATGGCTACACCTTC	CSATGLYGYTF
TRBJ1-6	TRBD1	TRBV7-2	once	TGTGCCAGCAGCCCCTACAGGGGCAATTCACCCCTCCACTTT	CASSPYRGNSPLHF
TRBJ2-7	.	TRBV5-6	few	TGTGCCAGCAGCTTGGGCGGGAACACCTACGAGCAGTACTTC	CASSLGGNTYEQYF
TRBJ2-7	.	TRBV5-1	.	TGCGCCAGCAGTTTGGCTGTCCCCTACTACGAGCAGTACTTC	CASSLAVPYYEQYF
TRBJ2-7	TRBD1	TRBV28	.	TGTGCCAGCAGTTTTGACAGGGGGTACGAGCAGTACTTC	CASSFDRGYEQYF
TRBJ2-7	.	TRBV6-5	.	TGTGCCAGCAGTTACTCTCGTACAGGGTACGAGCAGTACTTC	CASSYSRTGYEQYF
TRBJ1-6	.	TRBV18	.	TGTGCCAGCTCCTACGATAAGGGGTCTAATTCACCCCTCCACTTT	CASSYDKGSNSPLHF
TRBJ2-5	TRBD2	TRBV11-1	.	TGTGCCAGCAGCCGAGGCGGGGGAGAGACCCAGTACTTC	CASSRGGGETQYF
TRBJ2-2	TRBD1	TRBV11-3	.	TGTGCCAGCAGCCCGGGGACAGGGTGGTTCGCGAACACCGGGGAGCTGTTTTTT	CASSPGTGWFANTGELFF
TRBJ2-7	.	TRBV4-1	.	TGCGCCAGCAGCCAAGATACGACAGGACTAGTCTACGAGCAGTACTTC	CASSQDTTGLVYEQYF
TRBJ2-7	.	TRBV11-2	few	TGTGCCAGCAGCTTAGAGGCGACTACCTTTTGGGAGCAGTACTTC	CASSLEATTFWEQYF
TRBJ2-1	TRBD2	TRBV19	few	TGTGCCAGTGACCCAGGGACTAGCGGAAATGAGCAGTTCTTC	CASDPGTSGNEQFF
TRBJ1-2	TRBD1	TRBV6-5	few	TGTGCCAGCAGTTACGCTGGGCAGGGGGTTTCTGGCTACACCTTC	CASSYAGQGVSGYTF
TRBJ1-6	.	TRBV7-2	.	TGTGCCAGCAGACGGGTCGCCCAGCCTGTTTCACCCCTCCACTTT	CASRRVAQPVSPLHF
TRBJ1-5	TRBD1	TRBV30	.	TGTGCCTGGTCCTGGGACAGCTCAAATCAGCCCCAGCATTTT	CAWSWDSSNQPQHF
TRBJ2-7	.	TRBV6-5	.	TGTGCCACATACAGCTTCCCCTACGAGCAGTACTTC	CATYSFPYEQYF
TRBJ2-7	.	TRBV5-8	.	TGTGCCAGCAGCTTGGAACCGACAGCCCCTACCTCCTACGAGCAGTACTTC	CASSLEPTAPTSYEQYF
TRBJ2-3	.	TRBV6-1	few	TGTGCCAGCAGTGATATTCAGAAGGGGGTCGATACGCAGTATTTT	CASSDIQKGVDTQYF
TRBJ2-3	TRBD1	TRBV27	.	TGTGCCAGCAGAACCACCCGGGACAGCCTCACAGATACGCAGTATTTT	CASRTTRDSLTDTQYF
TRBJ2-7	.	TRBV7-9	.	TGTGCCAGCAGCTTAGTGGCCAGCTACGAGCAGTACTTC	CASSLVASYEQYF
TRBJ2-6	.	TRBV19	.	TGTGCCAGTAGACCACAAAGACAGGCTGGGGCCAACGTCCTGACTTTC	CASRPQRQAGANVLTF
TRBJ1-3	.	TRBV4-3	few	TGCGCCAGCAGGCAGGGGCTTTTCTCTGGAAACACCATATATTTT	CASRQGLFSGNTIYF
TRBJ1-1	.	TRBV6-5	.	TGTGCCAGCAGTTGGGACACCTTAATGGGAGCCACTGAAGCTTTCTTT	CASSWDTLMGATEAFF
TRBJ2-7	.	TRBV4-1	.	TGCGCCAGCAGCCTCGAAGACTTAGGGGCCTACGAGCAGTACTTC	CASSLEDLGAYEQYF
TRBJ2-3	TRBD1	TRBV29-1	.	TGCAGCGTGGTAGGGCACCGGGACAGGAGCACAGATACGCAGTATTTT	CSVVGHRDRSTDTQYF
TRBJ1-1	.	TRBV19	.	TGTGCCAGTAGTATACAGGGGACCACTGAAGCTTTCTTT	CASSIQGTTEAFF
TRBJ1-1	.	TRBV10-3	.	TGTGCCATCAGTGACCGGTCTGAAGCTTTCTTT	CAISDRSEAFF
TRBJ1-2	.	TRBV10-3	.	TGTGCCATCAGTGAGACCGGACAGATACTCTATGGCTACACCTTC	CAISETGQILYGYTF